These 16 T cell receptor beta chains were sequenced from one sample in a study of blood T cells in healthy people across ages. A second 7 to 11 cycle PCR used barcoded and J-beta primers. TCRdb fed the 5' RACE reads into MiXCR, producing one record per CDR3 protein. The sample yields around 800,000 distinct CDR3 sequences, roughly 46% seen once. The sample consisted of blood. These receptors all stem from an elderly man in good health.

The V and J genes are TRBV7-3 and TRBJ2-3; maybe TRBD2 (6 bases). The CDR3 length is 14 residues. Germline loops: CDR1 SGHTA, CDR2 FQGTGA. The V end lost 5 bases, the J end lost 4 bases, and 13 bases lay between the germline ends. The DNA of the CDR3 is TGTGCCAGCAGCCCCCGGGTAGCGGCAGATACGCAGTATTTT. Protein sequence: CASSPRVAADTQYF.

V gene TRBV2 combines with J gene TRBJ2-5, with 11 bases fitting TRBD2. This CDR3 has 15 residues. Per germline, CDR1 SNHLY and CDR2 FYNNEI. Trimming cost V 6 bases and J 0 bases; bases outside gene matches: 3. The CDR3 here is CASRRLAGNQETQYF. CDR3 DNA: TGTGCCAGCAGGAGACTAGCGGGGAACCAAGAGACCCAGTACTTC. Variable domain in full (rest from reference TRBV2 and TRBJ2-5): EPEVTQTPSHQVTQMGQEVILRCVPISNHLYFYWYRQILGQKVEFLVSFYNNEISEKSEIFDDQFSVERPDGSNFTLKIRSTKLEDSAMYFCASRRLAGNQETQYFGPGTRLLVL.

Remarks on this clonotype: This could be a read error, since a much larger clone is one nucleotide away. The chain uses TRBV12-3 or TRBV12-4 and TRBJ2-3; the match to TRBD2 covers 13 bases. The V segment lost 5 bases and the J segment 2 bases; nucleotides outside the gene matches: 4. CDR3 length: 16 residues. The CDR3 here is CASSRLAGGNTDTQYF. The DNA for the CDR3 is TGTGCCAGCAGTCGACTAGCGGGAGGTAACACAGATACGCAGTATTTT.

This chain joins TRBV18 and TRBJ2-7; D assignment may be TRBD1 or TRBD2 (5 bases each). The DNA end lines up better with TRBJ2-5; the J call may be wrong. There are 14 residues in the CDR3. Per the germline V gene, CDR1 is KGHSH and CDR2 is LQKENI. The CDR3 DNA reads TGTGCCAGCTCACAGCTACCTGAGGGGGAGACCCAGTACTTC. It translates to CASSQLPEGETQYF.

The chain carries TRBV24-1 and TRBJ1-2, with a weak D call TRBD1 (5 bases). The germline V and J ends were trimmed by 3 bases and 3 bases, with 10 bases remaining between them. Looked up from germline, CDR1 is KGHDR and CDR2 is SFDVKD. The CDR3 sequence is 14 residues long. As DNA, the CDR3 is TGTGCCACCAGTGATCGGGACCGAGACTATGGCTACACCTTC. Protein: CATSDRDRDYGYTF.

This clonotype was picked up one time. The CDR3 loop reads CSARGSGSRNEQFF. Here the CDR3 DNA reads TGCAGTGCTAGAGGTAGCGGGAGTAGGAATGAGCAGTTCTTC. This chain joins TRBV20-1 and TRBJ2-1; the match to TRBD2 covers 9 bases. With V trimmed by 1 base and J by 7 bases, 5 bases remained unmatched. Germline CDR1 reads DFQATT; CDR2 reads SNEGSKA (reference sequence). This CDR3 region has 14 residues.

Comments on this clonotype: Being one base from a much bigger clone, this may be a read error. The chain links TRBV9 to TRBJ2-5; 9 bases agree with TRBD2. The CDR3 covers 16 residues. The V gene's germline CDR1 is SGDLS and CDR2 YYNGEE. CDR3 sequence: CASSGGRLAASYEQHF. The CDR3, as DNA: TGTGCCAGCAGCGGAGGGAGACTAGCGGCGTCCTACGAGCAGCACTTC. Based on the CDR3 plus reference TRBV9 and TRBJ2-5, the full variable domain is DSGVTQTPKHLITATGQRVTLRCSPRSGDLSVYWYQQSLDQGLQFLIQYYNGEERAKGNILERFSAQQFPDLHSELNLSSLELGDSALYFCASSGGRLAASYEQHFGPGTRLLVL.

The chain has TRBV9 and TRBJ2-1; weak D call: TRBD1 (5 bases). CDR1 SGDLS and CDR2 YYNGEE come from the germline V gene. The CDR3 runs 17 residues. The V end lost 0 bases, the J end lost 5 bases, and 18 bases lay between the germline ends. The CDR3, as DNA: TGTGCCAGCAGCGTAGGTCCCCAGGGATGGGTGGACAATGAGCAGTTCTTC. Translating it yields CASSVGPQGWVDNEQFF.

Comments on this clonotype: At one end the junction does not follow the germline gene, possibly because of a read error. The chain recombines TRBV9 with TRBJ2-3, with 8 nucleotides matching TRBD2. The CDR3 has 16 amino acids. The V gene's germline CDR1 is SGDLS and CDR2 YYNGEE. CDR3 sequence reads: CASSVMLAGSTDTRYF. The DNA of the CDR3 is TGTGCCAGCAGCGTAATGTTAGCGGGGAGCACAGATACGCGGTATTTT.

This clonotype has only one observation. This may stem from a read error, because a much larger clone lies one nucleotide away. The V gene is TRBV20-1, the J gene TRBJ2-5, with 7 positions matching TRBD2. Germline values: CDR1 DFQATT, CDR2 SNEGSKA (reference sequence). With V trimmed by 4 bases and J by 11 bases, 16 bases remained unmatched. This CDR3 spans 14 amino acids. The CDR3 nucleotides are TGCAGTGCTAAACGCGGCGGGAGTGTGGATGAGCAGTACTTC. Encoded protein: CSAKRGGSVDEQYF.

V gene TRBV29-1 combines with J gene TRBJ2-1; 10 positions agree with TRBD2. CDR3 size: 17 residues. Germline lookup yields CDR1 SQVTM and CDR2 ANQGSEA. With 2 bases clipped from V and 3 bases from J, the junction kept 10 bases outside the gene matches. The CDR3 coding sequence is TGCAGCGTTGAATCTGGAACTAGCGGGATTAGCTACAATGAGCAGTTCTTC. Encoded protein: CSVESGTSGISYNEQFF.

In this sample, this clonotype turned up a few times. CDR3 DNA: TGTGCCAGCAAAAACCTACAGGGCTGGTTAGGCACCGGGGAGCTGTTTTTT. Its protein product is CASKNLQGWLGTGELFF. V is TRBV12-3 or TRBV12-4 and J is TRBJ2-2, with D possibly TRBD1 on 6 matching bases. CDR3 length: 17 amino acids. V was pared by 7 bases and J by 4 bases, with 22 bases between.

This clonotype was counted between two and nine times. The chain is built from TRBV3-1 and TRBJ1-6; TRBD1 aligns across 8 bases. V gave up 2 bases and J gave up 6 bases; unmatched junction bases: 0. The V gene's germline CDR1 is LGHDT and CDR2 YNNKEL (reference sequence). The CDR3 contains 14 residues. The CDR3 DNA sequence: TGTGCCAGCAGCCAAACAGGGGGTAATTCACCCCTCCACTTT. Its protein is CASSQTGGNSPLHF.

This clonotype occurred many times. V usage is TRBV12-3 or TRBV12-4 and J usage is TRBJ1-3, with D perhaps TRBD1 (5 bases). The V end was cut by 5 bases, the J end by 2 bases, with 7 bases between. This CDR3 spans 13 amino acids. CDR3 sequence reads: CASSGDAGNTIYF. In DNA form, the CDR3 reads TGTGCCAGCAGTGGGGACGCTGGAAACACCATATATTTT.

The CDR3 nucleotides read TGTGCCAGCAGCTCTTTCGGGGAGCCCCAGCATTTT. Its translation is CASSSFGEPQHF. The V and J genes are TRBV7-8 and TRBJ1-5; the D is unclear. This CDR3 has 12 residues. CDR1 is SGHVS and CDR2 is FQNEAQ in the germline V gene. V dropped 4 bases and J dropped 8 bases, with 9 bases sitting between them.

In this sample, this clonotype turned up a few times. This chain joins TRBV4-1 and TRBJ2-5; D uncertain. Trimming took 0 bases from V and 2 from J, leaving 7 bases between them. Looked up from germline, CDR1 is MGHRA and CDR2 is YSYEKL. This CDR3 has 14 amino acids. Here the CDR3 DNA reads TGCGCCAGCAGCCAAGATACAGCTCAAGAGACCCAGTACTTC. Amino acid sequence: CASSQDTAQETQYF.